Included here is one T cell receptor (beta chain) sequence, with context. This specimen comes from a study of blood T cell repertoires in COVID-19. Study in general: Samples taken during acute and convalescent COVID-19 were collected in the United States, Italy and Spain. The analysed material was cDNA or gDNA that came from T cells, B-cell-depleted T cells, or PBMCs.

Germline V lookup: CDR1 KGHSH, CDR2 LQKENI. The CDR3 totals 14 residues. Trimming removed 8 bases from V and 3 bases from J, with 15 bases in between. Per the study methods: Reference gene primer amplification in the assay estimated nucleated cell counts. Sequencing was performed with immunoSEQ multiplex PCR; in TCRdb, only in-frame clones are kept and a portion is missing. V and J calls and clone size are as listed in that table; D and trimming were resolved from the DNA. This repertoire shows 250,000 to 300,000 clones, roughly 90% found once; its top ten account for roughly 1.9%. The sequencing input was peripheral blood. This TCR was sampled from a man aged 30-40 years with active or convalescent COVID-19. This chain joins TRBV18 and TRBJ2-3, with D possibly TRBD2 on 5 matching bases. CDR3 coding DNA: TGTGCCAGCGCCACTGGGAGACGAACAGATACGCAGTATTTT. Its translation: CASATGRRTDTQYF.